The 27 T cell receptor beta chains below all came from one sample that was sequenced in a study of T cells in pancreatic ductal adenocarcinoma. Selected pancreatic ductal adenocarcinoma patients had undergone surgery without neoadjuvant therapy. Assay used: immunoSEQ multiplex PCR; TCRdb lists only in-frame clones, some missing. Of a few thousand clones in the sample, roughly 76% were seen once. Sequencing used pancreatic tumor tissue. The receptors shown here come from a human donor with pancreatic ductal adenocarcinoma.

V is TRBV9 and J is TRBJ2-3, with a weak D call TRBD2 (6 bases). CDR3 length equals 16 residues. The V gene's germline CDR1 is SGDLS and CDR2 YYNGEE. V shed 0 bases and J shed 2 bases, with 13 bases lying between them. The CDR3 DNA sequence: TGTGCCAGCAGCGTAGATAAGGGAGGTGTCACAGATACGCAGTATTTT. This gives the protein CASSVDKGGVTDTQYF.

The rearrangement uses TRBV7-9 and TRBJ2-1; a possible D gene is TRBD1 (5 bases). Trimming took 3 bases from V and 9 from J, leaving 9 bases between them. Per the germline V gene, CDR1 is SEHNR and CDR2 is FQNEAQ (reference sequence). This CDR3 has 12 amino acids. This CDR3 reads CASSLTAIEQFF. The CDR3 DNA reads TGTGCCAGCAGCTTGACAGCGATTGAGCAGTTCTTC.

V is TRBV5-1 and J is TRBJ2-2; 9 bases are shared with TRBD2. J lost 1 base, V lost 1 base, and 2 bases had no gene match. CDR1 SGHRS and CDR2 YFSETQ come from the germline V gene. The CDR3 has 16 residues. DNA of the CDR3: TGCGCCAGCAGCTTGCAACTAGCGGGGAACACCGGGGAGCTGTTTTTT. Protein product: CASSLQLAGNTGELFF.

This clone was seen once. The gene calls are TRBV4-3 and TRBJ1-5, with unresolved D. Trimming left V 0 bases short and J 1 base short, with 10 bases between. Germline V gene lookup returns CDR1 LGHNA and CDR2 YSLEER. CDR3 length: 16 amino acids. The CDR3 is CASSQDWRRSNQPQHF. CDR3 nucleotide sequence: TGCGCCAGCAGCCAAGATTGGCGGAGGAGCAATCAGCCCCAGCATTTT.

The V and J genes are TRBV11-2 and TRBJ2-1; TRBD1 might be the D (6 bases). The V end was cut by 5 bases, the J end by 10 bases, with 15 bases between. The CDR3 has 13 amino acids. Germline CDR1 and CDR2: SGHAT and FQNNGV. CDR3 sequence (DNA): TGTGCCAGCAGCCTAAAAACGGGACACGAGCAGTTCTTC. Protein product: CASSLKTGHEQFF.

This sequence joins TRBV5-1 and TRBJ2-7; TRBD1 is a possible D gene (5 bases). CDR3 length equals 14 residues. The V end was cut by 0 bases, the J end by 2 bases, with 9 bases between. CDR1 and CDR2 (germline): SGHRS, YFSETQ. Here the CDR3 reads CASSLGGSAYEQYF. The CDR3 bases are TGCGCCAGCAGCTTGGGGGGCTCCGCCTACGAGCAGTACTTC. Full variable domain (remainder filled in from reference TRBV5-1 and TRBJ2-7): KAGVTQTPRYLIKTRGQQVTLSCSPISGHRSVSWYQQTPGQGLQFLFEYFSETQRNKGNFPGRFSGRQFSNSRSEMNVSTLELGDSALYLCASSLGGSAYEQYFGPGTRLTVT.

Only a few counts were recorded for this clone. This chain joins TRBV2 and TRBJ2-7; no definite D call. CDR3 size: 11 residues. Trimming stripped 6 bases from V and 12 bases from J, with 15 bases between. Germline V gene lookup returns CDR1 SNHLY and CDR2 FYNNEI. The CDR3 DNA follows: TGTGCCAGCAGGACGGAGCCTACGTGGTACTTC. This codes for CASRTEPTWYF.

This clone was found a few times. The chain uses TRBV9 and TRBJ2-7, with 7 bases matching TRBD2. This CDR3 has 12 residues. Trimming removed 3 bases from V and 4 bases from J; junction bases left unmatched: 1. Looked up from germline, CDR1 is SGDLS and CDR2 is YYNGEE. The CDR3 DNA follows: TGTGCCAGCAGCGGGGGGGGATACGAGCAGTACTTC. It is translated as CASSGGGYEQYF.

The chain recombines TRBV2 with TRBJ1-6; D is ambiguous. Germline CDR1 SNHLY, CDR2 FYNNEI. V lost 3 bases and J 6 bases, leaving 12 bases between the germline ends. This CDR3 spans 15 amino acids. The CDR3 DNA follows: TGTGCCAGCAGTGAGGTATCAGGCCGTAATTCACCCCTCCACTTT. This gives the protein CASSEVSGRNSPLHF.

This clone has just a few counts. The J gene is TRBJ1-5, the V gene TRBV2; the D gene is possibly TRBD1 (5 bases). The V and J ends lost 6 bases and 2 bases respectively, with 14 bases between them. Germline CDR1 and CDR2: SNHLY and FYNNEI. CDR3 length equals 15 residues. DNA for the CDR3: TGTGCCAGCAGACTTGACAGCTGGGGCAATCAGCCCCAGCATTTT. Translating gives CASRLDSWGNQPQHF.

V usage is TRBV9 and J usage is TRBJ2-1, with TRBD2 matching 9 bases. Germline V gene data show CDR1 as SGDLS and CDR2 as YYNGEE. V was pared by 0 bases and J by 7 bases, with 8 bases of the junction left unmatched. The CDR3 is 16 amino acids. CDR3 residues: CASSVAPAGGLNEQFF. CDR3 DNA sequence: TGTGCCAGCAGCGTAGCTCCGGCGGGGGGGCTAAATGAGCAGTTCTTC.

The V and J genes are TRBV10-2 and TRBJ2-7; TRBD1 agrees at 7 bases. Unmatched junction bases numbered 6, after V lost 6 bases and J lost 4 bases. Germline V gene sequence: CDR1 WSHSY, CDR2 SAAADI. This CDR3 region has 13 residues. The CDR3 DNA sequence: TGCGCCAGCAGCGGTGGGACAGCTTACGAGCAGTACTTC. It encodes CASSGGTAYEQYF.

CDR3 loop: CAIRETSGGPLSYEQYF. The CDR3 nucleotides read TGTGCCATCAGGGAGACTAGCGGGGGGCCCCTCTCCTACGAGCAGTACTTC. The gene calls are TRBV10-3 and TRBJ2-7; 13 nucleotides align to TRBD2. The CDR3 runs 17 residues. The V gene's germline CDR1 is ENHRY and CDR2 SYGVKD. J gave up 0 bases and V 6 bases, and 8 bases lay outside the gene matches.

The chain employs TRBV7-7 and TRBJ2-5; the D is unclear. The V gene's germline CDR1 is SSHAT and CDR2 FNYEAQ (reference sequence). The CDR3 runs to 14 residues. Between the trimmed V and J ends, which lost 5 bases and 0 bases, there was a span of 10 bases. The CDR3 DNA is TGTGCCAGCAGCGCCCAGATTAACCAAGAGACCCAGTACTTC. Its translation is CASSAQINQETQYF.

The chain couples TRBV18 to TRBJ1-4; TRBD1 is a possible D gene (5 bases). Germline assignment: CDR1 KGHSH and CDR2 LQKENI. The V and J ends lost 2 bases and 5 bases respectively, with 9 bases between them. The CDR3 covers 14 residues. CDR3 nucleotide sequence: TGTGCCAGCTCACCAGGGGCAGGCAATGAAAAACTGTTTTTT. This translates into CASSPGAGNEKLFF.

This chain joins TRBV11-2 and TRBJ1-1, with TRBD1 matching over 8 bases. Trimming at V came to 4 bases and at J to 4 bases, leaving 2 bases not matched to a gene. The CDR3 has 13 amino acids. Germline values: CDR1 SGHAT, CDR2 FQNNGV. CDR3 protein: CASSSDRGTEAFF. The CDR3 coding sequence is TGTGCCAGCAGCTCCGACAGGGGCACTGAAGCTTTCTTT.

The V and J genes are TRBV28 and TRBJ2-2; D not certain. CDR1 is MDHEN, CDR2 SYDVKM, per germline. The CDR3 spans 11 residues. V shed 7 bases and J shed 7 bases, with 7 bases lying between them. CDR3 amino acids: CASTTGGELFF. CDR3 DNA: TGTGCCAGCACCACGGGCGGGGAGCTGTTTTTT.

Judged by abundance, this clone is large. This sequence joins TRBV4-3 and TRBJ2-1; 8 nucleotides match TRBD2. The CDR3 totals 18 residues. With V trimmed by 0 bases and J by 4 bases, 11 bases remained unmatched. The germline CDR1 and CDR2 sequences are LGHNA and YSLEER. The CDR3 DNA reads as TGCGCCAGCAGCCAAGATTTAACGCGGGGGGCTTCGTACAATGAGCAGTTCTTC. Translated, it gives CASSQDLTRGASYNEQFF.

This clone came up once. The rearrangement joins TRBV9 to TRBJ1-3; D is ambiguous. This CDR3 comprises 13 residues. The germline V gene has CDR1 SGDLS and CDR2 YYNGEE. The germline V and J ends were trimmed by 3 bases and 4 bases, with 8 bases remaining between them. CDR3 DNA: TGTGCCAGCAGCGGTAACTCAGGAAACACCATATATTTT. Encoded protein: CASSGNSGNTIYF.

The chain carries TRBV4-2 and TRBJ2-2, with TRBD1 identical over 7 bases. Germline V CDR1 and CDR2: LGHNA, YNFKEQ. The CDR3 runs 16 residues. The junction had 6 bases not matched to a gene; V was cut back by 4 bases and J by 1 base. The DNA of the CDR3 is TGTGCCAGCAGCCTTGGGCACAGGGGGAACACCGGGGAGCTGTTTTTT. It translates to CASSLGHRGNTGELFF.

The V gene is TRBV28, the J gene TRBJ1-2; 10 bases are shared with TRBD1. Trimming at V came to 1 base and at J to 8 bases, leaving 10 bases not matched to a gene. The CDR3 totals 16 residues. CDR1 is MDHEN, CDR2 SYDVKM, per germline. The CDR3 DNA reads as TGTGCCAGCAGTTTATTTAATCCGGGACAGGGGCAAGGCTACACCTTC. This gives the protein CASSLFNPGQGQGYTF.

The chain joins TRBV28 to TRBJ1-1, with 11 bases lining up with TRBD1. CDR3 size: 13 residues. V lost 2 bases, J lost 9 bases, and 2 bases stayed unmatched. Germline lookup yields CDR1 MDHEN and CDR2 SYDVKM. CDR3 amino acids: CASSLRTGGKAFF. The CDR3, as DNA: TGTGCCAGCAGTTTAAGGACAGGGGGCAAAGCTTTCTTT.

The chain employs TRBV5-1 and TRBJ2-5, with 7 bases lining up with TRBD1. Germline assignment: CDR1 SGHRS and CDR2 YFSETQ. The ends lost 2 bases at V and 3 bases at J; junction bases unmatched: 13. The CDR3 consists of 17 residues. The CDR3 DNA is TGCGCCAGCAGCTTTGGGGCCCTGACAGGGACCAAAGAGACCCAGTACTTC. Translated: CASSFGALTGTKETQYF.

This clone was picked up a small number of times. The V call is TRBV25-1, the J call TRBJ1-3; D is uncertain. V lost 2 bases to trimming and J lost 4 bases, with 15 bases between them. CDR1 is MGHDK and CDR2 is SYGVNS in the germline V gene. The CDR3 sequence is 16 residues long. The CDR3 DNA follows: TGTGCCAGCAGTGAAGACCCCGGGATACGAGGAAACACCATATATTTT. Amino acid sequence: CASSEDPGIRGNTIYF.

The chain recombines TRBV9 with TRBJ1-1; 9 bases line up with TRBD1. The CDR3 contains 15 residues. Losses at the gene ends were 4 bases for V and 1 base for J; bases not matched to a gene: 5. Germline-derived CDR1 and CDR2 are SGDLS and YYNGEE. CDR3 in DNA: TGTGCCAGCAGCCCACAGGGGGCATCGAACACTGAAGCTTTCTTT. This gives the protein CASSPQGASNTEAFF.

A remark on this clone: In the same sample, other DNA sequences code for this CDR3. The chain couples TRBV11-2 to TRBJ1-6; D remains unclear. V lost 6 bases and J lost 3, with 12 bases in between. The CDR3 covers 15 residues. Per the germline V gene, CDR1 is SGHAT and CDR2 is FQNNGV. In DNA, the CDR3 is TGTGCCAGCAGGGAAAGGGAGAACTATAATTCACCCCTCCACTTT. Translating gives CASRERENYNSPLHF.

V gene TRBV5-5 combines with J gene TRBJ2-1, with TRBD1 identical over 12 bases. Trimming at V came to 5 bases and at J to 6 bases, leaving 9 bases not matched to a gene. The germline CDR1 and CDR2 sequences are SGHKS and YYEKEE (reference sequence). This CDR3 is 16 amino acids long. CDR3 DNA: TGTGCCAGCAGTAGGCCGGGGACAGGGGGCTCCAATGAGCAGTTCTTC. Translated, it gives CASSRPGTGGSNEQFF.